Listed below are T cell receptor beta chains from one sample, sequenced in a study of blood T cell repertoires in COVID-19. Using immunoSEQ multiplex PCR, the repertoire was profiled, and TCRdb retains in-frame clones only, with some absent. The sample lists about 96,000 clones; less than 85% were seen once. The material sequenced was peripheral blood. The receptors shown here come from a man aged 45 to 65 who had recovered from COVID-19. The CDR3 runs from the conserved cysteine through the conserved F or W. D genes are given only for firm matches. Part of the rows lack a size; the others show once, few, many or a class for expanded clones.

CDR3 protein	CDR3 DNA	clone size	J gene	D gene	V gene
CASSPSFDNEQFF	TGTGCCAGCAGCCCCTCCTTCGACAATGAGCAGTTCTTC	NA	TRBJ2-1	NA	TRBV7-2
CASSRDRASYEQYF	TGCGCCAGCAGCCGGGACAGGGCCTCCTACGAGCAGTACTTC	NA	TRBJ2-7	TRBD1	TRBV5-1
CATQGLGGYEQYF	TGTGCCACCCAGGGACTAGGGGGCTACGAGCAGTACTTC	NA	TRBJ2-7	TRBD2	TRBV10-3
CASSQSSPAGLSEKLFF	TGTGCCAGCTCCCAATCCTCCCCGGCAGGGCTAAGTGAAAAACTGTTTTTT	NA	TRBJ1-4	NA	TRBV18
CASSTQTGTIQYF	TGTGCCAGTAGTACCCAGACAGGAACCATTCAGTACTTC	few	TRBJ2-4	NA	TRBV19
CASRALGTGGDEQYF	TGTGCCAGCAGGGCATTGGGGACAGGGGGCGACGAGCAGTACTTC	NA	TRBJ2-7	TRBD1	TRBV28
CASSGRNQPQHF	TGTGCCAGCAGCGGGCGCAATCAGCCCCAGCATTTT	NA	TRBJ1-5	NA	TRBV5-6
CASSLAGLAGETQYF	TGCGCCAGCAGCTTGGCCGGCCTAGCGGGAGAGACCCAGTACTTC	NA	TRBJ2-5	TRBD2	TRBV5-1
CASRRTGPLSGYTF	TGCGCCAGCAGGCGGACAGGCCCGTTGAGCGGCTACACCTTC	few	TRBJ1-2	TRBD1	TRBV4-3
CASSYTTGEAFF	TGTGCCAGCAGTTACACCACAGGGGAAGCTTTCTTT	NA	TRBJ1-1	NA	TRBV6-5
CASSVDRESDTQYF	TGTGCCAGCAGTGTGGACAGGGAGTCCGATACGCAGTATTTT	NA	TRBJ2-3	TRBD1	TRBV6-4
CASSRSSLDGTYEQYF	TGTGCCAGCAGTCGATCAAGTCTGGACGGGACCTACGAGCAGTACTTC	few	TRBJ2-7	NA	TRBV27
CATSRDPPSSGNTIYF	TGTGCCACCAGCAGAGATCCCCCGAGCTCTGGAAACACCATATATTTT	NA	TRBJ1-3	NA	TRBV15
CASSLGQANTEAFF	TGTGCCAGCAGCTTAGGACAGGCGAACACTGAAGCTTTCTTT	NA	TRBJ1-1	NA	TRBV7-9
CASSTTSGSNTGELFF	TGTGCCAGTAGCACAACTAGCGGGTCGAACACCGGGGAGCTGTTTTTT	NA	TRBJ2-2	TRBD2	TRBV19
CASSERATGGFGYTF	TGTGCCAGCAGTGAAAGGGCGACAGGGGGGTTTGGCTACACCTTC	once	TRBJ1-2	TRBD1	TRBV2
CASSSGGLETQYF	TGTGCCAGCAGTTCAGGGGGCTTAGAGACCCAGTACTTC	NA	TRBJ2-5	TRBD1	TRBV12-3/TRBV12-4
CSVGPISTDTQYF	TGCAGCGTTGGTCCCATTAGCACAGATACGCAGTATTTT	NA	TRBJ2-3	NA	TRBV29-1
CSASTQGLINQPQHF	TGCAGTGCTAGTACCCAGGGGTTGATAAATCAGCCCCAGCATTTT	NA	TRBJ1-5	NA	TRBV20-1
CATGVSNQPQHF	TGTGCCACAGGGGTGAGCAATCAGCCCCAGCATTTT	NA	TRBJ1-5	NA	TRBV6-6
CASSYGRRQSAETQYF	TGTGCCAGCAGTTACGGGAGGAGACAGTCAGCGGAGACCCAGTACTTC	NA	TRBJ2-5	NA	TRBV6-6
CASSTGRSSYNEQFF	TGTGCCAGCAGCACCGGGAGGAGCTCCTACAATGAGCAGTTCTTC	NA	TRBJ2-1	TRBD2	TRBV7-9
CASSPQSSYNEQFF	TGTGCCAGCAGTCCACAGAGCTCCTACAATGAGCAGTTCTTC	NA	TRBJ2-1	NA	TRBV6-2/TRBV6-3
CASSAVGGKAGNTIYF	TGTGCCAGCAGTGCAGTTGGGGGGAAAGCTGGAAACACCATATATTTT	NA	TRBJ1-3	NA	TRBV2
CASSMTGGLTPQQYF	TGTGCCAGCAGCATGACAGGCGGACTTACACCCCAGCAGTACTTC	NA	TRBJ2-7	NA	TRBV7-2
CASSVRGQGAREQFF	TGTGCCAGCAGCGTAAGGGGGCAGGGGGCGAGAGAGCAGTTCTTC	NA	TRBJ2-1	TRBD1	TRBV9
CASSQNRGETQYF	TGTGCCAGCAGCCAAAACAGGGGTGAGACCCAGTACTTC	NA	TRBJ2-5	TRBD1	TRBV3-1/TRBV3-2
CASSTKNYEQYF	TGTGCCAGTAGTACCAAAAACTACGAGCAGTACTTC	NA	TRBJ2-7	NA	TRBV19
CASEGDTSGNTIYF	TGTGCCAGCGAAGGGGACACCTCTGGAAACACCATATATTTT	NA	TRBJ1-3	NA	TRBV7-9
CATKSETEYGYTF	TGTGCCACCAAATCCGAAACAGAGTATGGCTACACCTTC	NA	TRBJ1-2	NA	TRBV7-9
CASQRGGVSQPQHF	TGTGCCAGCCAAAGGGGAGGGGTGAGTCAGCCCCAGCATTTT	NA	TRBJ1-5	NA	TRBV28
CASSEGGGGYGYTF	TGTGCCAGCAGTGAAGGAGGGGGTGGCTATGGCTACACCTTC	NA	TRBJ1-2	NA	TRBV6-1
CASSLAGTKAEPLHF	TGCGCCAGCAGTTTAGCCGGGACTAAAGCGGAACCCCTCCACTTT	NA	TRBJ1-6	NA	TRBV5-1
CASRGRAGGGRRSTDTQYF	TGTGCCAGCAGAGGAAGAGCGGGAGGCGGGAGAAGGAGCACAGATACGCAGTATTTT	NA	TRBJ2-3	TRBD2	TRBV3-1/TRBV3-2
CSVLQGQKLFF	TGCAGCGTACTACAGGGCCAAAAACTGTTTTTT	NA	TRBJ1-4	NA	TRBV29-1
CASSPENAYTEAFF	TGTGCCAGCAGTCCCGAAAACGCGTACACTGAAGCTTTCTTT	few	TRBJ1-1	NA	TRBV7-9
CAWSVRGYSNQPQHF	TGTGCCTGGAGTGTACGGGGATATAGCAATCAGCCCCAGCATTTT	NA	TRBJ1-5	NA	TRBV30
CATSSMGQLSPGANVLTF	TGTGCCACCAGCAGCATGGGACAGCTCAGTCCTGGGGCCAACGTCCTGACTTTC	once	TRBJ2-6	TRBD1	TRBV15
CASSLLQGSNYGYTF	TGTGCCAGCAGCCTATTACAGGGATCTAACTATGGCTACACCTTC	NA	TRBJ1-2	NA	TRBV11-2
CASTNSKNTEAFF	TGTGCCAGCACTAATTCAAAAAACACTGAAGCTTTCTTT	NA	TRBJ1-1	NA	TRBV12-3/TRBV12-4
CASSRDSSGNTIYF	TGTGCCAGCAGCCGGGACAGCTCTGGAAACACCATATATTTT	NA	TRBJ1-3	TRBD1	TRBV5-4
CASRLGGQGYGYTF	TGTGCCAGTAGACTAGGGGGACAGGGCTATGGCTACACCTTC	few	TRBJ1-2	TRBD1	TRBV19
CASSLADTDTQYF	TGTGCCAGCAGTTTAGCAGACACAGATACGCAGTATTTT	NA	TRBJ2-3	NA	TRBV27
CASSSRGLQGARNTIYF	TGTGCCAGCAGCTCGAGGGGGCTACAGGGGGCGAGAAACACCATATATTTT	NA	TRBJ1-3	TRBD1	TRBV3-1/TRBV3-2
CASSLDRRYEQYF	TGTGCCAGCAGCCTCGACAGGCGCTACGAGCAGTACTTC	NA	TRBJ2-7	NA	TRBV13
CASSLDRGTEAFF	TGTGCCAGCAGCTTAGATAGAGGCACTGAAGCTTTCTTT	NA	TRBJ1-1	NA	TRBV11-2
CATSSRVSSTDTQYF	TGTGCCACCAGCAGCCGGGTATCTAGCACAGATACGCAGTATTTT	NA	TRBJ2-3	NA	TRBV15
CASSTRPGTGDNEQFF	TGCGCCAGCAGCACCCGACCCGGGACAGGGGACAATGAGCAGTTCTTC	NA	TRBJ2-1	TRBD1	TRBV5-1
CASSLRTSRYEQYF	TGTGCCAGCAGCTTAAGGACTAGTCGTTACGAGCAGTACTTC	NA	TRBJ2-7	TRBD2	TRBV7-2
CASSFARDRTTYEQYF	TGTGCCAGCAGTTTTGCCCGGGACAGGACAACCTACGAGCAGTACTTC	NA	TRBJ2-7	TRBD1	TRBV28
CASGTPNEKLFF	TGTGCCAGCGGGACACCCAATGAAAAACTGTTTTTT	few	TRBJ1-4	NA	TRBV9
CASSAQGFNTEAFF	TGTGCCAGCTCAGCACAGGGGTTCAACACTGAAGCTTTCTTT	NA	TRBJ1-1	TRBD1	TRBV18
CASSDGGETYEQYF	TGTGCCAGCAGCGATGGAGGGGAGACTTACGAGCAGTACTTC	NA	TRBJ2-7	NA	TRBV9
CASSPHGGGAQYF	TGTGCCAGCAGTCCCCACGGGGGTGGAGCCCAGTACTTC	NA	TRBJ2-5	NA	TRBV27
CASVSGSGTSFGVEQFF	TGTGCCAGCGTAAGTGGATCCGGGACTAGTTTCGGCGTTGAGCAGTTCTTC	NA	TRBJ2-1	TRBD2	TRBV3-1/TRBV3-2
CASSLKREGTDTQYF	TGCGCCAGCAGCCTGAAGCGGGAGGGCACAGATACGCAGTATTTT	NA	TRBJ2-3	TRBD2	TRBV4-3
CATSGNNEQFF	TGTGCCACTTCAGGGAACAATGAGCAGTTCTTC	once	TRBJ2-1	NA	TRBV28